This T cell receptor beta chain was obtained from a study of blood T cell repertoires in COVID-19. On the study more broadly: The United States, Italy and Spain were the sources of the acute and convalescent COVID-19 samples. Sample material is recorded as cDNA or gDNA derived from T cells, B-cell-depleted T cells, or PBMCs.

V dropped 2 bases and J dropped 5 bases, with 16 bases sitting between them. This CDR3 comprises 15 residues. Germline CDR1 and CDR2: MNHEY and SVGAGI. Data came from immunoSEQ multiplex PCR; TCRdb stores just in-frame clones and leaves some out. The sample lists just over 300,000 clones, 85% to 90% seen once, with 3.5% to 4.5% in the top ten. The age range of participants was about 18 to 90 years, with residence in 20 to 25 US areas. This receptor was obtained from a man younger than 45 who had recovered from COVID-19. Input material: PBMCs or T cells enriched from blood (not recorded which). The chain links TRBV6-5 to TRBJ2-7, with D perhaps TRBD1 (6 bases). As DNA, the CDR3 is TGTGCCAGCAGTTACGGGGGCGGGTTGCGGAACGAGCAGTACTTC. Translated, it gives CASSYGGGLRNEQYF.